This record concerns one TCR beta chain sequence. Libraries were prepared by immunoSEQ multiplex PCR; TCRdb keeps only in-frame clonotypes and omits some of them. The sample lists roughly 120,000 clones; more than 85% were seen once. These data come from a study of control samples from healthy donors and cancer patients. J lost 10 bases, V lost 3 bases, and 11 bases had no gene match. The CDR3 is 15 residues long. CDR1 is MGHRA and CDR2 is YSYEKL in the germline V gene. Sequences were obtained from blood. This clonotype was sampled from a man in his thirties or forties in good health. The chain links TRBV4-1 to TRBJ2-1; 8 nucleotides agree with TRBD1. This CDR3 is CASSHWEQGEKEQFF. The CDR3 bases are TGCGCCAGCAGCCATTGGGAACAGGGGGAGAAGGAGCAGTTCTTC.